The sequence of this T cell receptor beta chain was determined in a study of control samples from healthy donors and cancer patients. CDR1 and CDR2 (germline): LNHDA, SQIVND (reference sequence). Trimming left V 3 bases short and J 8 bases short, with 16 bases between. The CDR3 length is 14 residues. Generated by immunoSEQ multiplex PCR, the TCRdb table keeps only in-frame clones and is missing some. The data hold roughly 120,000 clones, with about nine tenths observed a single time. Specimen: blood. The sequence was collected from a woman aged 18-29 years in good health. J is TRBJ1-2 and V is TRBV19; D call uncertain. The CDR3 is CASSILPRGGGYTF. CDR3 coding DNA: TGTGCCAGTAGTATTTTGCCGCGGGGAGGAGGCTACACCTTC.